The table lists the clone carrying this TCR beta chain with many counts. The sample is drawn from a study of identical twins. TCRdb analysed the 5' RACE reads with MiXCR anew, one entry per CDR3 protein. The sample lists hundreds of thousands of distinct CDR3 sequences, around a sixth occurring once. Losses at the gene ends were 4 bases for V and 0 bases for J; bases not matched to a gene: 4. The germline V gene encodes CDR1 SGHTA and CDR2 FQGNSA. CDR3 size: 16 residues. The same data also went into a second study, on T cells expressing NK-cell markers.

The receptor was isolated from a woman between 18 and 30 years old in good health. The sequencing sample was made of PBMCs. The J gene is TRBJ2-1, the V gene TRBV7-2; 9 nucleotides line up with TRBD2. The CDR3 bases are TGTGCCAGCAGCTCTAGCGGGGCTAGCTCCTACAATGAGCAGTTCTTC. Translated, it gives CASSSSGASSYNEQFF.